The 18 T cell receptor beta chains below all came from one sample that was sequenced in a study of tumor-infiltrating lymphocytes in primary liver carcinoma. For each extraction, RNA and DNA were obtained together from approximately 20-30 mg of unsorted bulk tissue. Using a constant-region primer together with ProtoScript II reverse transcriptase, TCR beta cDNA was made from about 490 ng of total RNA. Nested multiplex PCR, run for three rounds with slightly modified ARM-PCR, yielded TCR beta libraries. With TRBV1-TRBV30 forward primers and a C-beta reverse primer, the first two PCR rounds were run for approximately 10 cycles each. MiXCR, applied by TCRdb to the multiplex PCR reads, yields one record per CDR3 protein. The sample shows about 43,000 distinct CDR3 sequences, 73% of them seen only once. What was sequenced was liver tumor tissue from sampling region 2. Subset noted: tumor region T2, inferior pole. All receptors come from a man between 35 and 55 years old with primary liver carcinoma and hepatitis B virus infection.

This clonotype has only a few counts. The rearrangement joins TRBV4-3 to TRBJ1-2, with D hard to call. CDR1 is LGHNA, CDR2 YSLEER, per germline. Trimming took 5 bases from V and 4 from J, leaving 14 bases between them. The length of the CDR3 is 14 residues. The CDR3 is CASSAELEIYGYTF. The DNA for the CDR3 is TGCGCCAGCAGCGCTGAGTTGGAGATCTATGGCTACACCTTC.

This clonotype came up many times. This chain links TRBV28 with TRBJ2-7; TRBD1 might be the D (5 bases). Germline CDR1 is MDHEN and CDR2 is SYDVKM. The V gene lost 2 bases and the J gene lost 1 base, with 12 bases spanning the gap. The CDR3 is 15 residues long. Here the CDR3 DNA reads TGTGCCAGCAGTTTAACACAGGCCTCTTCCTACGAGCAGTACTTC. Translated, it gives CASSLTQASSYEQYF.

Comment on this clonotype: One junction end disagrees with the germline gene, perhaps due to a read error. This chain connects TRBV11-1 to TRBJ2-4; 13 bases align to TRBD2. The CDR3 sequence is 17 residues long. Germline loops: CDR1 SGHAT, CDR2 FQDESV (reference sequence). The CDR3 loop reads CASGFPGTSGTKNIQYF. The CDR3 coding sequence is TGTGCCAGCGGATTTCCCGGGACTAGCGGGACCAAAAATATTCAGTATTTC.

Turning to this clonotype: Because the CDR3 is missing its conserved closing phenylalanine or tryptophan, this is likely a read error. V and J are TRBV6-1 and TRBJ1-2; 7 bases agree with TRBD1. Germline CDR1 is MNHNS and CDR2 is SASEGT. V was clipped by 5 bases and J by 8 bases; unmatched bases: 8. The CDR3 covers 13 residues. Written as DNA, the CDR3 is TGTGCCAGCAGTACGGGACAGTCATACGGCTACACCTCC. Translated: CASSTGQSYGYTS.

Note on this clonotype: Sequence at one end of the junction differs from germline and may be a read error. The gene calls are TRBV6-5 and TRBJ1-6; D unresolved. The CDR3 has 13 amino acids. In germline, CDR1 is MNHEY, CDR2 SVGAGI. CDR3 in amino acids: CVSSPMPNSPFHF. CDR3 coding DNA: TGTGTCAGCAGCCCTATGCCGAATTCACCCTTCCACTTT.

Note on this clonotype: Given a much more abundant clone one base away, this may be a read error. The chain's CDR3 is CPSSEDLGSGGYTF. CDR3 DNA: TGTCCCAGCAGTGAAGATCTGGGGAGCGGTGGCTACACCTTC. The chain is built from TRBV2 and TRBJ1-2; D not certain. The CDR3 runs to 14 residues. Germline loops: CDR1 SNHLY, CDR2 FYNNEI. Combining the CDR3 with reference TRBV2 and TRBJ1-2 gives the whole variable domain EPEVTQTPSHQVTQMGQEVILRCVPISNHLYFYWYRQILGQKVEFLVSFYNNEISEKSEIFDDQFSVERPDGSNFTLKIRSTKLEDSAMYFCPSSEDLGSGGYTFGSGTRLTVV.

As to this clonotype: The junction does not match germline at one end; this may be a read error. J is TRBJ2-6 and V is TRBV11-2; 7 nucleotides match TRBD1. Germline-derived CDR1 and CDR2 are SGHAT and FQNNGV. This CDR3 region has 21 residues. CDR3 DNA sequence: TGCGCCAGCAGCATGGGGAGAGACAGGGACATTTCCCTCTCTGGGGCCAACGTCCTGACTTTC. Translation: CASSMGRDRDISLSGANVLTF.

To note about this clonotype: No conserved phenylalanine or tryptophan ends this CDR3, so it is likely a read error. This sequence joins TRBV6-5 and TRBJ2-7; possibly TRBD1 or TRBD2 for D (5 bases each). The germline gives CDR1 MNHEY, CDR2 SVGAGI. CDR3 length: 15 amino acids. CDR3 region: CANSLRAVGTYAQYL. DNA for the CDR3: TGTGCCAACAGCCTGCGTGCGGTGGGGACCTACGCGCAGTACTTA.

Comments on this clonotype: This likely comes from a read error, as the CDR3 has no conserved phenylalanine or tryptophan at its end. The DNA for the CDR3 is TGTGCCAGCAGTCTAGGGACAGGGCGGAATTCACCCCTCCACGCT. This gives the protein CASSLGTGRNSPLHA. The rearrangement joins TRBV6-1 to TRBJ1-6; 9 positions match TRBD1. Germline V CDR1 and CDR2: MNHNS, SASEGT. The CDR3 runs to 15 residues. V shed 5 bases and J 7 bases; nucleotides not matched to a gene: 6.

Concerning this clonotype: Germline is not matched at one junction end, which may reflect a read error. The chain recombines TRBV5-1 with TRBJ2-1, with 11 bases that match TRBD2. CDR1 is SGHRS and CDR2 is YFSETQ in the germline V gene. The length of the CDR3 is 19 residues. This CDR3 reads CASSSRGLAGGNYYNEQIF. As DNA, the CDR3 is TGCGCCAGCAGCTCGAGGGGTCTAGCGGGAGGTAACTATTACAATGAGCAGATCTTC. The variable domain in full, with the rest retrieved from reference TRBV5-1 and TRBJ2-1, is KAGVTQTPRYLIKTRGQQVTLSCSPISGHRSVSWYQQTPGQGLQFLFEYFSETQRNKGNFPGRFSGRQFSNSRSEMNVSTLELGDSALYLCASSSRGLAGGNYYNEQIFGPGTRLTVL.

In this sample, this clonotype turned up many times. V and J are TRBV28 and TRBJ1-3; D is unresolved. CDR1 and CDR2 from the germline V gene are MDHEN and SYDVKM. Trimming took off 5 bases at V and 0 bases at J, with 20 bases between the two ends. This CDR3 is 18 amino acids long. The CDR3 region has the DNA TGTGCCAGCAGTAGCAACCCAGGCGCCACGAACTCTGGAAACACCATATATTTT. It yields the protein CASSSNPGATNSGNTIYF. Together with reference TRBV28 and TRBJ1-3, the CDR3 gives the full variable domain: DVKVTQSSRYLVKRTGEKVFLECVQDMDHENMFWYRQDPGLGLRLIYFSYDVKMKEKGDIPEGYSVSREKKERFSLILESASTNQTSMYLCASSSNPGATNSGNTIYFGEGSWLTVV.

On this clonotype itself: At one boundary the junction diverges from the germline segment, which might be a read error. CDR3 protein: CVWTWGMLSYTF. CDR3 DNA sequence: TGTGTCTGGACCTGGGGCATGCTCAGCTACACCTTC. The chain is built from TRBV30 and TRBJ1-2; D possibly corresponds to TRBD1 (5 bases). The length of the CDR3 is 12 residues. Germline V gives CDR1 GTSNPN, CDR2 SVGIG (reference sequence). Supplemented by reference TRBV30 and TRBJ1-2, the full variable domain reads SQTIHQWPATLVQPVGSPLSLECTVEGTSNPNLYWYRQAAGRGLQLLFYSVGIGQISSEVPQNLSASRPQDRQFILSSKKLLLSDSGFYLCVWTWGMLSYTFGSGTRLTVV.

Points on this clonotype: The CDR3 does not close with the conserved phenylalanine or tryptophan, likely indicating a read error. V usage is TRBV6-5 and J usage is TRBJ2-2; perhaps TRBD1 as D (5 bases). CDR1 and CDR2 (germline): MNHEY, SVGAGI. The CDR3 is 13 amino acids. The CDR3 nucleotides read TGCGCCAGCAGTTACCAGGACACTGGGGAGCTGTTTTGT. Amino acid sequence: CASSYQDTGELFC.

About this clonotype: Compared with germline, one end of the junction differs, possibly owing to a read error. The V call is TRBV6-5, the J call TRBJ2-1; TRBD2 matches at 10 bases. The CDR3 contains 14 residues. The germline V gene encodes CDR1 MNHEY and CDR2 SVGAGI. The CDR3 bases are TGTGGCAGCAGTCGACTAGCGGGTTACAATGAGCAACTCTTC. This gives the protein CGSSRLAGYNEQLF.

The sample holds one count of this clonotype. This sequence joins TRBV12-3 or TRBV12-4 and TRBJ1-1, with D possibly TRBD1 on 6 matching bases. This CDR3 has 13 residues. The V and J ends lost 10 bases and 6 bases respectively, with 18 bases between them. CDR3: CANPFSGAAEAFF. The CDR3 DNA follows: TGTGCCAACCCTTTTTCAGGGGCCGCTGAAGCTTTCTTT.

This clonotype ranks as hyperexpanded. The V and J genes are TRBV11-2 and TRBJ2-7; a possible D gene is TRBD2 (6 bases). The germline gives CDR1 SGHAT, CDR2 FQNNGV. Trimming cost V 6 bases and J 3 bases, with 9 bases left between them. The CDR3 totals 12 residues. In DNA form, the CDR3 reads TGTGCCAGCAGTCCCGGGGGCTACGAGCAGTACTTC. It codes for CASSPGGYEQYF. Looking up the rest from reference TRBV11-2 and TRBJ2-7 gives the full variable domain: EAGVAQSPRYKIIEKRQSVAFWCNPISGHATLYWYQQILGQGPKLLIQFQNNGVVDDSQLPKDRFSAERLKGVDSTLKIQPAKLEDSAVYLCASSPGGYEQYFGPGTRLTVT.

This clonotype was counted at least ten times. The chain combines TRBV15 with TRBJ2-4; 7 nucleotides line up with TRBD1. CDR1 and CDR2 (germline): LNHNV, YYDKDF (reference sequence). J lost 8 bases, V lost 5 bases, and 9 bases had no gene match. This CDR3 region has 14 residues. CDR3 sequence: CATSGTGARHIQYF. CDR3 nucleotide sequence: TGTGCCACCAGCGGCACAGGGGCAAGGCACATTCAGTACTTC.

The CDR3 bases are TGTGGCGCGGCGGACACCGGGGAGCTGTTTTTT. Translation gives CGAADTGELFF. The chain carries TRBV6-1 and TRBJ2-2; D remains unclear. CDR1 is MNHNS, CDR2 SASEGT, per germline. This CDR3 is built from 11 residues.